This T cell receptor (beta chain) emerged from a study of T cells in Graves' hyperthyroidism and ophthalmopathy. Uncontrolled infection, other autoimmune disease, pregnancy or lactation excluded patients. TCR beta CDR3 region amplification was performed from RNA transcripts. An initial round of RT-PCR targeting the TCR CDR3 relied on the HTBI primer set. MiXCR, run by TCRdb on the multiplex PCR reads, gives a single entry per CDR3 protein. Of approximately 640,000 distinct CDR3 sequences listed, 15% to 20% were seen once; the top ten hold about 14%. This clonotype turned up a few times. The ends lost 3 bases at V and 0 bases at J; junction bases unmatched: 9. The germline CDR1 and CDR2 sequences are SEHNR and FQNEAQ (reference sequence). This CDR3 region has 17 residues.

What was sequenced was blood. This receptor was identified in a man aged 50 to 59 with Graves' hyperthyroidism. The chain has TRBV7-9 and TRBJ2-7, with 9 bases identical to TRBD2. CDR3 sequence: CASSFTSGPYISYEQYF. CDR3 sequence (DNA): TGTGCCAGCAGCTTTACTAGCGGGCCATACATCTCCTACGAGCAGTACTTC.